This TCR beta chain was profiled in a study of PD-1 blockade in mismatch repair-deficient tumors. Indicated time point: 10-day in vitro stimulation with candidate neoantigen peptide 5. For this clone: What it binds is unknown.

Profiling relied on immunoSEQ multiplex PCR, and the TCRdb table lists in-frame clones only, not all of them. This table has over 13,000 clones, less than 85% appearing once. Trimming took 4 bases from V and 0 from J, leaving 14 bases between them. The germline V gene encodes CDR1 SGHRS and CDR2 YFSETQ. The CDR3 totals 16 residues. This rearrangement joins TRBV5-1 to TRBJ2-1; D remains unclear. The sequenced sample was cells cultured in vitro, obtained from a patient treated with pembrolizumab. The receptor was derived from an adult with mismatch repair-deficient cancer. DNA of the CDR3: TGCGCCAGCAGCGGTCCAGCGCTGAGCTCCTACAATGAGCAGTTCTTC. It yields the protein CASSGPALSSYNEQFF.